The clone carrying this TCR beta chain was counted at least ten times. The data derive from a study of cytotoxic CD8 clonotypes in ibrutinib-treated CLL. Measured with immunoSEQ multiplex PCR; TCRdb has only the in-frame clones, and not every one. The table records approximately 47,000 clones, about three fifths of them present only once. The CDR3 is 17 residues long. Germline lookup yields CDR1 SQVTM and CDR2 ANQGSEA. V was clipped by 0 bases and J by 11 bases, with 28 bases between them. This receptor was obtained from a human donor with chronic lymphocytic leukemia. This rearrangement joins TRBV29-1 to TRBJ1-1; D might be TRBD1 (6 bases). Sequenced material: PBMCs, taken after 24 months of ibrutinib treatment. CDR3 residues: CSVEDPGRVRQGGQAFF. CDR3 sequence (DNA): TGCAGCGTTGAAGATCCGGGGAGGGTACGGCAAGGGGGGCAGGCTTTCTTT.